What follows describes a single T cell receptor (beta chain). V lost 5 bases, J lost 1 base, and 21 bases lay in between. CDR1 is SGHRS and CDR2 is YFSETQ in the germline V gene. This CDR3 spans 17 amino acids. The donors were members of the validation cohort comprising over 100 subjects, separate from the roughly 700-subject first cohort. Clones were sequenced by immunoSEQ multiplex PCR, and TCRdb holds only the in-frame ones, with some missing. The sample has some 140,000 clones; approximately 82% are singletons. This entry comes from a study of cytomegalovirus exposure and HLA in healthy donors. The receptor's source is a young man in good health and CMV-seropositive. Material: PBMCs. The chain links TRBV5-1 to TRBJ2-5, with D perhaps matching TRBD2 (6 bases). The CDR3 DNA reads TGCGCCAGCAGAAATACCGACCGGGGGTTCCCCCAAGAGACCCAGTACTTC. This encodes CASRNTDRGFPQETQYF.